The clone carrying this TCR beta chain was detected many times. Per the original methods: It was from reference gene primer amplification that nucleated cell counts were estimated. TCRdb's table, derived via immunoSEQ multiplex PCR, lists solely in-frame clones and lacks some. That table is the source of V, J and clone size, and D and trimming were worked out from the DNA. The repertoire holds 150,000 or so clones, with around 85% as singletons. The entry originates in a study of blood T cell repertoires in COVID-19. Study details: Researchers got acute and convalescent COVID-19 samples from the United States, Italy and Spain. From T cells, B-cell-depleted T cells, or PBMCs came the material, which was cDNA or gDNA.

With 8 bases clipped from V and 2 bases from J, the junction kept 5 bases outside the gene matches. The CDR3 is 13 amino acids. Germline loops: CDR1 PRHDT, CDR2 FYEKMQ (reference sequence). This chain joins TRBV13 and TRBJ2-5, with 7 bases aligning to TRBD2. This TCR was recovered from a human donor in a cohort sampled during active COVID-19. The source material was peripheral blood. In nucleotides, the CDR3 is TGTGCCAGCGGGGTGCGGGGGCAAGAGACCCAGTACTTC. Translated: CASGVRGQETQYF.